Listed here are 17 T cell receptor beta chains from one sample, sequenced in a study of OX40 agonist ivuxolimab in advanced cancers. The assay was immunoSEQ multiplex PCR, and TCRdb's table has in-frame clones only and misses some. The table records around 100,000 clones, around 90% of them present only once. Sequencing used CD4+ or CD8+ T cells sorted from blood, obtained in a trial of the OX40 agonist ivuxolimab. The receptor set was obtained from an adult with an advanced solid tumor such as melanoma, head and neck, liver or kidney cancer.

The V gene is TRBV25-1, the J gene TRBJ2-7; 10 positions agree with TRBD2. Germline V gene lookup returns CDR1 MGHDK and CDR2 SYGVNS. The CDR3 contains 16 residues. V was clipped by 0 bases and J by 7 bases; unmatched bases: 9. CDR3 in amino acids: CASSEYMTSGLGEQYF. For the CDR3, the DNA is TGTGCCAGCAGTGAATATATGACTAGCGGGTTGGGGGAGCAGTACTTC.

This chain links TRBV7-3 with TRBJ2-1; D not resolved. Trimming cost V 6 bases and J 1 base, with 10 bases left between them. This CDR3 comprises 14 residues. The germline CDR1 and CDR2 sequences are SGHTA and FQGTGA. The CDR3 is CASSKDLSYNEQFF. As DNA, the CDR3 is TGTGCCAGCAGTAAAGACTTATCCTACAATGAGCAGTTCTTC.

The rearrangement links TRBV29-1 to TRBJ2-5; TRBD2 agrees at 8 bases. The germline CDR1 and CDR2 sequences are SQVTM and ANQGSEA. This CDR3 spans 15 amino acids. The V segment lost 7 bases and the J segment 5 bases; nucleotides outside the gene matches: 15. The CDR3 DNA reads as TGCAGCGCCTCCTCACTAGCGGTTGAACTTGAGACCCAGTACTTC. It translates to CSASSLAVELETQYF.

The CDR3 DNA reads as TGTGCCAGCAGCTCCCGGACAGGCTCCACTGAAGCTTTCTTT. Its translation: CASSSRTGSTEAFF. The chain couples TRBV5-4 to TRBJ1-1, with 7 bases fitting TRBD1. The CDR3 is made up of 14 amino acids. Germline V gives CDR1 SGHNT, CDR2 YYREEE (reference sequence). The V gene end was trimmed by 3 bases and the J gene end by 4 bases; junction bases not matched to a gene: 6.

The V gene is TRBV6-6, the J gene TRBJ2-1; no clear D gene. CDR3 size: 15 residues. The V gene's germline CDR1 is MNHNY and CDR2 SVGAGI (reference sequence). Trimming removed 8 bases at V and 3 bases at J, with 17 bases between. This chain's CDR3 is CASRPGGDDYNEQFF. CDR3 nucleotides: TGTGCCAGCCGCCCGGGCGGAGACGACTACAATGAGCAGTTCTTC.

Details on this clone: Within the sample, other DNA sequences also encode this same CDR3. This rearrangement joins TRBV7-2 to TRBJ2-3, with D perhaps TRBD1 (6 bases). This CDR3 spans 15 amino acids. CDR1 and CDR2 from the germline V gene are SGHTA and FQGNSA. V was clipped by 3 bases and J by 3 bases, with 13 bases between them. The CDR3 loop is CASSFAGAGTDTQYF. The CDR3 DNA reads as TGTGCCAGCAGCTTCGCAGGGGCTGGGACAGATACGCAGTATTTT.

This clone was seen just once. The genes are TRBV6-1 and TRBJ2-2; 8 bases fit TRBD2. The length of the CDR3 is 15 residues. V lost 6 bases and J lost 1; bases outside the gene matches: 4. From germline, CDR1 is MNHNS and CDR2 SASEGT. CDR3 sequence (DNA): TGTGCCAGCAGGAAAGCGGGAGTGAACACCGGGGAGCTGTTTTTT. This codes for CASRKAGVNTGELFF.

This clone was counted once. The CDR3 DNA follows: TGCGCCAGCAGCTCGACAGGAGTTGGCTACAATGAGCAGTTCTTC. It encodes CASSSTGVGYNEQFF. This chain connects TRBV5-1 to TRBJ2-1; TRBD1 is a possible D gene (6 bases). V was clipped by 3 bases and J by 3 bases, with 13 bases between them. Germline assignment: CDR1 SGHRS and CDR2 YFSETQ. The CDR3 totals 15 residues. The variable domain in full, completed from reference TRBV5-1 and TRBJ2-1, reads KAGVTQTPRYLIKTRGQQVTLSCSPISGHRSVSWYQQTPGQGLQFLFEYFSETQRNKGNFPGRFSGRQFSNSRSEMNVSTLELGDSALYLCASSSTGVGYNEQFFGPGTRLTVL.

In this sample, this clone turned up once. V and J are TRBV6-5 and TRBJ1-1; D call uncertain. V lost 7 bases, J lost 1 base, and 4 bases lay in between. The CDR3 is 11 amino acids. Germline loops: CDR1 MNHEY, CDR2 SVGAGI. The CDR3 here is CASTGNTEAFF. The CDR3, as DNA: TGTGCCAGCACTGGGAACACTGAAGCTTTCTTT.

The rearrangement joins TRBV28 to TRBJ2-5; D is ambiguous. The V and J ends lost 3 bases and 5 bases respectively, with 7 bases between them. The CDR3 is made up of 12 amino acids. Per the germline V gene, CDR1 is MDHEN and CDR2 is SYDVKM. The CDR3 region is CASSLAVETQYF. The CDR3 region has the DNA TGTGCCAGCAGTTTGGCCGTGGAGACCCAGTACTTC.

The J gene is TRBJ1-4, the V gene TRBV28; TRBD1 matches at 7 bases. Germline V gene sequence: CDR1 MDHEN, CDR2 SYDVKM. The CDR3 is made up of 15 amino acids. The ends lost 2 bases at V and 6 bases at J; junction bases unmatched: 6. CDR3 loop: CASSLRDRSDEKLFF. The CDR3 nucleotides are TGTGCCAGCAGTTTACGGGACAGATCAGATGAAAAACTGTTTTTT.

V is TRBV28 and J is TRBJ1-2; D not resolved. The CDR3 has 11 residues. Germline V gene data show CDR1 as MDHEN and CDR2 as SYDVKM. CDR3 in DNA: TGTGCTGCTCAGAGTAACTATGGCTACACCTTC. Its protein is CAAQSNYGYTF.

This chain connects TRBV5-1 to TRBJ2-4; tentative D call: TRBD2 (5 bases). V shed 2 bases and J shed 3 bases, with 27 bases lying between them. Germline V CDR1 and CDR2: SGHRS, YFSETQ. CDR3 length: 20 amino acids. CDR3: CASSFLPSPRRVLGKNIQYF. CDR3 nucleotide sequence: TGCGCCAGCAGCTTCCTGCCCTCCCCCCGGCGGGTCCTTGGCAAAAACATTCAGTACTTC.

The chain has TRBV28 and TRBJ2-1; a possible D gene is TRBD1 (6 bases). Germline loops: CDR1 MDHEN, CDR2 SYDVKM. V gave up 10 bases and J gave up 6 bases, with 16 bases separating them. This CDR3 is 13 amino acids long. CDR3 nucleotides: TGTGCCACCGTAGACAGGAAAGTCAATGAGCAGTTCTTC. Residues: CATVDRKVNEQFF.

The chain uses TRBV7-2 and TRBJ2-1; a possible D gene is TRBD2 (6 bases). This CDR3 is 15 amino acids long. V was shortened by 1 base and J by 4 bases, with 11 bases between the two germline ends. Germline assignment: CDR1 SGHTA and CDR2 FQGNSA. CDR3 residues: CASSLGAGLYNEQFF. Written as DNA, the CDR3 is TGTGCCAGCAGCTTAGGCGCGGGATTGTACAATGAGCAGTTCTTC.

This chain joins TRBV5-1 and TRBJ2-1; 8 bases match TRBD2. V lost 6 bases and J lost 3; bases outside the gene matches: 11. There are 16 residues in the CDR3. Germline V gives CDR1 SGHRS, CDR2 YFSETQ. CDR3 sequence: CASKSWIAGRYNEQFF. In nucleotides, the CDR3 is TGCGCCAGCAAGTCGTGGATAGCGGGACGCTACAATGAGCAGTTCTTC.

V gene TRBV7-9 combines with J gene TRBJ2-5, with a tentative D call TRBD1 (6 bases). Per the germline V gene, CDR1 is SEHNR and CDR2 is FQNEAQ (reference sequence). V was pared by 4 bases and J by 11 bases, with 20 bases between. CDR3 length: 14 residues. The CDR3 bases are TGTGCCAGCAGCTACGCCGGGACACGTACAACGCAGTACTTC. Amino acids: CASSYAGTRTTQYF.